This TCR beta chain was captured in a study of response to subunit inactivated influenza vaccine. Notes on the study in general: Authors suggested seasonal influenza vaccinations each recruit few new T cells.

A word on this clonotype: Its antigen remains unidentified.

Germline V lookup: CDR1 DFQATT, CDR2 SNEGSKA (reference sequence). CDR3 length: 15 amino acids. V was shortened by 3 bases and J by 1 base, with 14 bases between the two germline ends. TCRdb fed the RT-PCR reads into MiXCR, producing one record per CDR3 protein. The sample comprises roughly 700,000 distinct CDR3 sequences, approximately 15% of which are singletons, and around 7.3% rests with the top ten. The rearrangement uses TRBV20-1 and TRBJ2-3; unclear D gene. The TCR was taken from a man in his forties or fifties who received an inactivated influenza vaccine. Sequencing used PBMCs from blood, obtained 14 days before vaccination. The CDR3 sequence is CSASPPAEGTDTQYF. DNA for the CDR3: TGCAGTGCTAGCCCCCCCGCTGAGGGCACAGATACGCAGTATTTT.